The 6 T cell receptor beta chains given below trace back to one sample, sequenced in a study of technical replicates of blood from several donors (dated by TCRdb to the late 2010s). The library relied on the immunoSEQ multiplex PCR assay. TCRdb retrieved this table from immuneACCESS and kept in-frame rearrangements only. Not all clones are present; in checked studies, unresolved V genes account for under half, and no reason is known for the remainder. This sample lists more than 65,000 clones; 93% were detected once. The ten largest clonotypes hold 0.35% to 0.45% of the sample. Sequenced sample: T cells isolated from PBMCs. Every receptor here comes from a human donor in good health.

The rearrangement joins TRBV7-7 to TRBJ2-2, with D possibly being TRBD1 (6 bases). Trimming pared 5 bases from V and 5 bases from J, leaving 9 bases between. This CDR3 has 13 amino acids. Germline CDR1 and CDR2: SSHAT and FNYEAQ (reference sequence). For the CDR3, the DNA is TGTGCCAGCAGCCGGGACATAACCGGGGAGCTGTTTTTT. Its protein product is CASSRDITGELFF.

The chain employs TRBV6-6 and TRBJ1-2, with TRBD1 as a possible D gene (6 bases). Germline V gene lookup returns CDR1 MNHNY and CDR2 SVGAGI (reference sequence). CDR3 length equals 12 residues. V was cut by 10 bases and J by 8 bases, with 17 bases left in between. The CDR3 sequence: CATTKGGGGYTF. The DNA of the CDR3 is TGTGCCACTACGAAGGGAGGGGGAGGCTACACCTTC.

The chain links TRBV19 to TRBJ1-5, with D uncertain. CDR1 and CDR2 from the germline V gene are LNHDA and SQIVND (reference sequence). The CDR3 contains 17 residues. Deletions cut 0 bases from V and 2 bases from J, with 14 bases between. For the CDR3, the DNA is TGTGCCAGTAGTATAGATATCAGGTTAGAAGGCAATCAGCCCCAGCATTTT. Translating gives CASSIDIRLEGNQPQHF.

The chain recombines TRBV14 with TRBJ1-1, with a possible D match to TRBD1 (6 bases). V was trimmed by 0 bases and J by 9 bases, leaving 11 bases between them. Per germline, CDR1 SGHDN and CDR2 FVKESK. The CDR3 runs 13 residues. CDR3 region: CASSQDLGGQAFF. The CDR3 DNA follows: TGTGCCAGCAGCCAAGATCTCGGGGGGCAAGCTTTCTTT.

This chain connects TRBV11-2 to TRBJ2-1; 7 nucleotides align to TRBD2. V shed 4 bases and J 4 bases; nucleotides not matched to a gene: 7. CDR3 size: 15 residues. Looked up from germline, CDR1 is SGHAT and CDR2 is FQNNGV. CDR3 sequence reads: CASSWKWREYNEQFF. In DNA form, the CDR3 reads TGTGCCAGCAGCTGGAAGTGGCGGGAGTACAATGAGCAGTTCTTC.

The rearrangement joins TRBV28 to TRBJ1-2; D perhaps matches TRBD1 (5 bases). The CDR3 has 12 amino acids. The germline gives CDR1 MDHEN, CDR2 SYDVKM. V lost 6 bases, J lost 6 bases, and 11 bases lay in between. CDR3 nucleotide sequence: TGTGCCAGCAGGAAGGGGCTGGATGGCTACACCTTC. As protein: CASRKGLDGYTF.